These 27 T cell receptor beta chains share one sample of origin, sequenced in a study of blood T cell repertoires in COVID-19. Assay used: immunoSEQ multiplex PCR; TCRdb lists only in-frame clones, some missing. The sample lists under 200,000 clones, roughly 85% occurring once. Sample: peripheral blood. These receptors were obtained from a man aged 60 to 69 with acute or convalescent COVID-19.

J is TRBJ2-7 and V is TRBV10-3; tentatively, D is TRBD2 (5 bases). CDR3 length equals 14 residues. Germline CDR1 is ENHRY and CDR2 is SYGVKD. Trimming removed 7 bases from V and 0 bases from J, with 13 bases in between. This CDR3 reads CAINRAGSSYEQYF. CDR3 bases: TGTGCCATCAATAGGGCGGGCAGCTCCTACGAGCAGTACTTC.

There are a few counts of this clone. This chain joins TRBV5-6 and TRBJ2-5; 8 bases are a match to TRBD1. CDR1 SGHDT and CDR2 YYEEEE come from the germline V gene. This CDR3 is 14 amino acids long. The J segment lost 3 bases and the V segment lost 4 bases, leaving 5 bases of the junction unmatched. The CDR3: CASSGLTGEETQYF. The DNA for the CDR3 is TGTGCCAGCAGCGGCCTGACAGGGGAAGAGACCCAGTACTTC.

The gene calls are TRBV18 and TRBJ2-2, with D perhaps TRBD1 (6 bases). V lost 5 bases, J lost 7 bases, and 14 bases lay in between. The CDR3 covers 14 residues. The germline gives CDR1 KGHSH, CDR2 LQKENI. The CDR3 protein is CASSITGLGGELFF. CDR3 in DNA: TGTGCCAGCTCAATAACAGGGCTAGGCGGGGAGCTGTTTTTT.

The rearrangement links TRBV5-1 to TRBJ2-6, with 9 bases that match TRBD1. Losses at the gene ends were 3 bases for V and 2 bases for J; bases not matched to a gene: 3. Germline-derived CDR1 and CDR2 are SGHRS and YFSETQ. This CDR3 is built from 16 residues. CDR3 sequence: CASSSTGGTGANVLTF. The DNA for the CDR3 is TGCGCCAGCAGCTCCACAGGGGGCACTGGGGCCAACGTCCTGACTTTC.

The genes are TRBV27 and TRBJ2-7, with 8 nucleotides matching TRBD1. CDR3 length equals 14 residues. The junction had 11 bases not matched to a gene; V was cut back by 9 bases and J by 4 bases. The V gene's germline CDR1 is MNHEY and CDR2 SMNVEV (reference sequence). CDR3 sequence reads: CASRGLNRGYEQYF. The CDR3 DNA is TGTGCCAGTCGGGGACTTAACAGGGGGTACGAGCAGTACTTC.

The V gene is TRBV27, the J gene TRBJ2-2; 13 positions match TRBD2. Trimming removed 6 bases from V and 6 bases from J; junction bases left unmatched: 4. The CDR3 totals 15 residues. Germline CDR1 and CDR2: MNHEY and SMNVEV (reference sequence). CDR3 sequence: CASRPGTSGAGELFF. The CDR3 DNA reads as TGTGCCAGCAGGCCCGGGACTAGCGGGGCCGGGGAGCTGTTTTTT.

The genes are TRBV28 and TRBJ1-5; D gene ambiguous. Trimming took 7 bases from V and 5 from J, leaving 21 bases between them. Germline assignment: CDR1 MDHEN and CDR2 SYDVKM. This CDR3 contains 16 residues. The CDR3 sequence is CASTYLSRTEHQPQHF. The CDR3 coding sequence is TGTGCCAGCACCTACTTGAGCAGAACAGAGCATCAGCCCCAGCATTTT. Together with reference TRBV28 and TRBJ1-5, the CDR3 gives the full variable domain: DVKVTQSSRYLVKRTGEKVFLECVQDMDHENMFWYRQDPGLGLRLIYFSYDVKMKEKGDIPEGYSVSREKKERFSLILESASTNQTSMYLCASTYLSRTEHQPQHFGDGTRLSIL.

The chain links TRBV3-1 (or the pseudogene TRBV3-2) to TRBJ2-7; no clear D. This CDR3 region has 11 residues. V was trimmed by 0 bases and J by 6 bases, leaving 3 bases between them. CDR1 LGHDT and CDR2 YNNKEL come from the germline V gene (reference sequence). CDR3 sequence reads: CASSQELEQYF. Written as DNA, the CDR3 is TGTGCCAGCAGCCAAGAACTCGAGCAGTACTTC.

The CDR3 DNA follows: TGTGCCAGCAGCCAACGGACAGGGGGCTATGAAGAGACCCAGTACTTC. It specifies CASSQRTGGYEETQYF. This chain joins TRBV3-1 (or the pseudogene TRBV3-2) and TRBJ2-5, with TRBD1 identical over 11 bases. CDR3 length: 16 amino acids. Germline V lookup: CDR1 LGHDT, CDR2 YNNKEL (reference sequence). V trimming: 2 bases; J trimming: 3 bases; junction bases outside the gene matches: 5.

The sample holds a few counts of this clone. J is TRBJ2-7 and V is TRBV6-6, with TRBD2 matching over 14 bases. The CDR3 is 17 amino acids. With V trimmed by 5 bases and J by 3 bases, 9 bases remained unmatched. Germline V lookup: CDR1 MNHNY, CDR2 SVGAGI (reference sequence). The CDR3 nucleotides are TGTGCCAGCAGTCCGGGACTAGCGGGAGTGGGGGACTACGAGCAGTACTTC. This sequence encodes CASSPGLAGVGDYEQYF.

The chain has TRBV2 and TRBJ1-2, with D tentatively TRBD1 (5 bases). The V gene lost 1 base and the J gene lost 4 bases, with 10 bases spanning the gap. This CDR3 is built from 14 residues. CDR1 SNHLY and CDR2 FYNNEI come from the germline V gene. As DNA, the CDR3 is TGTGCCAGCAGTGAAGAATTTAGGGGCTATGGCTACACCTTC. It specifies CASSEEFRGYGYTF.

The V gene is TRBV4-2, the J gene TRBJ2-6; D perhaps matches TRBD1 (5 bases). Germline CDR1 and CDR2: LGHNA and YNFKEQ. The V gene lost 0 bases and the J gene lost 6 bases, with 6 bases spanning the gap. The CDR3 extends over 14 amino acids. CDR3 in DNA: TGTGCCAGCAGCCAAGACAGGGTGGCCAACGTCCTGACTTTC. This codes for CASSQDRVANVLTF.

This sequence joins TRBV30 and TRBJ1-4; a possible D gene is TRBD1 (6 bases). V was cut by 7 bases and J by 5 bases, with 14 bases left in between. Per germline, CDR1 GTSNPN and CDR2 SVGIG (reference sequence). The CDR3 has 13 residues. The CDR3 spells CALGRGNNEKLFF. CDR3 nucleotides: TGTGCCTTGGGCAGGGGCAACAATGAAAAACTGTTTTTT.

The sample holds one count of this clone. The chain links TRBV15 to TRBJ1-4; 7 bases line up with TRBD1. Germline V lookup: CDR1 LNHNV, CDR2 YYDKDF (reference sequence). The CDR3 loop spans 15 amino acids. The junction had 2 bases not matched to a gene; V was cut back by 1 base and J by 3 bases. CDR3 in DNA: TGTGCCACCAGCAGAGCCCAGGGGGCTAATGAAAAACTGTTTTTT. Amino acids: CATSRAQGANEKLFF.

This sequence joins TRBV11-3 and TRBJ2-7, with D possibly TRBD2 on 6 matching bases. The CDR3 spans 14 residues. Trimming cost V 3 bases and J 6 bases, with 15 bases left between them. CDR1 and CDR2 (germline): SGHNT, YENEEA. The CDR3 DNA is TGTGCCAGCAGCTTCGGGGGACGGGCCTCCGAGCAGTACTTC. It translates to CASSFGGRASEQYF.

The J gene is TRBJ2-1, the V gene TRBV9, with 10 nucleotides matching TRBD2. From germline, CDR1 is SGDLS and CDR2 YYNGEE. The CDR3 has 16 amino acids. The V and J ends lost 3 bases and 2 bases, in that order; junction bases with no gene match: 5. The DNA of the CDR3 is TGTGCCAGCAGCGCCAGGACTAGCGGCACCTACAATGAGCAGTTCTTC. This encodes CASSARTSGTYNEQFF.

This clone was seen more than once but under ten times. The chain couples TRBV10-3 to TRBJ1-5, with D possibly matching TRBD1 (5 bases). Germline assignment: CDR1 ENHRY and CDR2 SYGVKD. Trimming took 10 bases from V and 4 from J, leaving 11 bases between them. The CDR3 runs 12 residues. CDR3 sequence (DNA): TGTGCCAGCGGGACGGAGAATCAGCCCCAGCATTTT. This codes for CASGTENQPQHF.

The chain employs TRBV5-1 and TRBJ2-3, with 14 bases fitting TRBD2. Germline V gene lookup returns CDR1 SGHRS and CDR2 YFSETQ. The CDR3 has 18 residues. Losses at the gene ends were 4 bases for V and 6 bases for J; bases not matched to a gene: 13. CDR3 in amino acids: CASSGSPGTSGSGDTQYF. The DNA for the CDR3 is TGCGCCAGCAGCGGGTCGCCCGGGACTAGCGGGAGTGGGGATACGCAGTATTTT. The variable domain in full, completed from reference TRBV5-1 and TRBJ2-3, reads KAGVTQTPRYLIKTRGQQVTLSCSPISGHRSVSWYQQTPGQGLQFLFEYFSETQRNKGNFPGRFSGRQFSNSRSEMNVSTLELGDSALYLCASSGSPGTSGSGDTQYFGPGTRLTVL.

CDR3 amino acids: CATSDRTSSSYNEQFF. In DNA form, the CDR3 reads TGTGCCACCAGTGATCGGACTAGCAGCTCCTACAATGAGCAGTTCTTC. This chain uses TRBV24-1 with TRBJ2-1, with 8 nucleotides matching TRBD2. The CDR3 is 16 amino acids. The V gene's germline CDR1 is KGHDR and CDR2 SFDVKD. V lost 3 bases, J lost 0 bases, and 3 bases stayed unmatched.

V gene TRBV9 combines with J gene TRBJ2-1; D not certain. Germline CDR1 reads SGDLS; CDR2 reads YYNGEE. This CDR3 is built from 16 residues. The germline V and J ends were trimmed by 0 bases and 0 bases, with 10 bases remaining between them. The chain's CDR3 is CASSVGAQASYNEQFF. CDR3 coding DNA: TGTGCCAGCAGCGTAGGGGCGCAGGCCTCCTACAATGAGCAGTTCTTC.

For the CDR3, the DNA is TGCGCCAGCAGCCGGGACTATAACACCGGGGAGCTGTTTTTT. This translates into CASSRDYNTGELFF. The rearrangement uses TRBV5-1 and TRBJ2-2; 7 nucleotides line up with TRBD2. The trim removed 4 bases at V and 2 bases at J, leaving 2 bases unmatched. Germline V gene data show CDR1 as SGHRS and CDR2 as YFSETQ. This CDR3 is 14 amino acids long.

This chain connects TRBV11-2 to TRBJ2-1; 7 nucleotides match TRBD2. The CDR3 is 15 amino acids. Unmatched junction bases numbered 4, after V lost 5 bases and J lost 0 bases. Germline V gene data show CDR1 as SGHAT and CDR2 as FQNNGV. The CDR3 region is CASSTIAGSYNEQFF. In DNA, the CDR3 is TGTGCCAGCAGCACTATAGCGGGCTCCTACAATGAGCAGTTCTTC.

The chain carries TRBV7-9 and TRBJ2-1, with 10 bases lining up with TRBD2. Germline V CDR1 and CDR2: SEHNR, FQNEAQ (reference sequence). CDR3 length equals 15 residues. V shed 5 bases, J shed 9 bases, and the junction held 10 bases outside the gene matches. CDR3: CASSPTGTSVGEQFF. Written as DNA, the CDR3 is TGTGCCAGCAGCCCTACCGGGACTAGCGTGGGTGAGCAGTTCTTC.

This clone showed up just once. This chain joins TRBV5-1 and TRBJ2-7; no definite D call. Germline lookup yields CDR1 SGHRS and CDR2 YFSETQ. The CDR3 runs 14 residues. V was cut by 0 bases and J by 2 bases, with 9 bases left in between. The CDR3, as DNA: TGCGCCAGCAGCTTGGATGGCAGTCCCTACGAGCAGTACTTC. This encodes CASSLDGSPYEQYF.

V and J are TRBV2 and TRBJ2-2; D call uncertain. V was shortened by 3 bases and J by 2 bases, with 7 bases between the two germline ends. This CDR3 contains 14 residues. Germline CDR1 is SNHLY and CDR2 is FYNNEI. CDR3 sequence reads: CASSDWLNTGELFF. CDR3 sequence (DNA): TGTGCCAGCAGTGACTGGCTTAACACCGGGGAGCTGTTTTTT. The full variable domain, rest sourced from reference TRBV2 and TRBJ2-2, is EPEVTQTPSHQVTQMGQEVILRCVPISNHLYFYWYRQILGQKVEFLVSFYNNEISEKSEIFDDQFSVERPDGSNFTLKIRSTKLEDSAMYFCASSDWLNTGELFFGEGSRLTVL.

The J gene is TRBJ1-2, the V gene TRBV27; 7 nucleotides agree with TRBD1. Germline V lookup: CDR1 MNHEY, CDR2 SMNVEV (reference sequence). There are 16 residues in the CDR3. J was trimmed by 4 bases and V by 0 bases; bases with no gene match: 8. Here the CDR3 reads CASSLSRQGGRYGYTF. In DNA, the CDR3 is TGTGCCAGCAGTTTATCTCGACAGGGAGGTCGCTATGGCTACACCTTC.

V is TRBV21-1 and J is TRBJ1-5; the table's D call of TRBD1 was not tested on the DNA. TRBV21-1 is designated a pseudogene. This CDR3 is 15 amino acids long. CDR3: CASSKDSVGSQPQHF. The CDR3 nucleotides are TGTGCCAGCAGCAAAGACTCGGTGGGCAGTCAGCCCCAGCATTTT.